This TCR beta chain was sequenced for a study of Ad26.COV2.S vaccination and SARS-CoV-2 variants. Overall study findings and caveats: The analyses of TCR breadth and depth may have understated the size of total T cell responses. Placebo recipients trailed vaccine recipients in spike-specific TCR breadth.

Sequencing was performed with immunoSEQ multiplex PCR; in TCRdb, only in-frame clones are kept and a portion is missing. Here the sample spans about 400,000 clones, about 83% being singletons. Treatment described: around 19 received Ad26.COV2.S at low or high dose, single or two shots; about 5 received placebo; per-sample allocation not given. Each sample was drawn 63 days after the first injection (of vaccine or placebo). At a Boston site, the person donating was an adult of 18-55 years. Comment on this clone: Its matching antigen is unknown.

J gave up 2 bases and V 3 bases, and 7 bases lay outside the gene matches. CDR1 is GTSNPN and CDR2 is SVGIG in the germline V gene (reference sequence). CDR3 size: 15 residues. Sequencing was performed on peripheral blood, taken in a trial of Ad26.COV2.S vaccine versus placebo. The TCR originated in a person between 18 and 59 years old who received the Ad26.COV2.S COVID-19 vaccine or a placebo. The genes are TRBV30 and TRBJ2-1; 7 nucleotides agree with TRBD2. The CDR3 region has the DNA TGTGCCTGGAGCTCGGGAGCGGGACCCTACAATGAGCAGTTCTTC. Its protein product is CAWSSGAGPYNEQFF.